The TCR beta chain described here comes from a study of Graves' ophthalmopathy and Graves' hyperthyroidism. Study-level results: Discrimination between ophthalmopathy and stable hyperthyroidism by a 13-signature model showed 85% to 90% sensitivity and 70% to 84% specificity. Most clonotypes expanded in thyroid above 0.001 frequency were present in blood too.

Amplified material comprised TCR beta CDR3 regions derived from RNA transcripts. Scientists carried out first-round RT-PCR using HTBI primers and then a second-round multiplex PCR. Via MiXCR, TCRdb re-called the multiplex PCR reads, giving one row per CDR3 protein. The profile shows roughly 400,000 distinct CDR3 sequences, approximately 18% of them singletons. This clonotype was recorded many times. Its antigen is undetermined. Germline V lookup: CDR1 MNHEY, CDR2 SVGEGT. This CDR3 is 13 amino acids long. V gave up 6 bases and J gave up 4 bases, with 12 bases separating them. The chain carries TRBV6-2 or TRBV6-3 and TRBJ2-5; D is unresolved. Sequencing used peripheral blood. This sequence was found in an adult woman with stable Graves' hyperthyroidism. CDR3 sequence: CASSRPQSETQYF. CDR3 in DNA: TGTGCCAGCAGCCGCCCGCAGTCAGAGACCCAGTACTTC.